These 5 T cell receptor beta chains share one sample of origin, sequenced in a study of STAT3 mutations in large granular lymphocyte leukemia. General study findings and limits: Every T-LGLL patient had at least one immunodominant TCRbeta clonotype.

No cognate antigen is known for these TCRs. Here immunoSEQ multiplex PCR was the method, and the copy in TCRdb shows in-frame clones only, minus some. The table includes 20,000 to 30,000 clones, about 95% detected once. Sequenced input: peripheral blood mononuclear cells. Source of these receptors: a man aged 35-49 years with T-cell large granular lymphocyte leukemia. Some clones in this sample may be carry-over from other donors' samples.

This chain joins TRBV4-3 and TRBJ2-1; 15 bases agree with TRBD2. The trim removed 4 bases at V and 9 bases at J, leaving 13 bases unmatched. The CDR3 totals 18 residues. CDR1 and CDR2 (germline): LGHNA, YSLEER. CDR3 nucleotide sequence: TGCGCCAGCAGCCTCTACCTCGGACTAGCGGGGGGGCATCTTGAGCAGTTCTTC. Translation: CASSLYLGLAGGHLEQFF.

The chain combines TRBV4-1 with TRBJ1-2; the D gene is possibly TRBD1 (6 bases). The CDR3 covers 16 residues. In germline, CDR1 is MGHRA, CDR2 YSYEKL. Trimming shortened V by 2 bases and J by 4 bases, and 17 bases separated the two germline ends. The CDR3 DNA is TGCGCCAGCAGCCAATCGACAGGCCTGGTCTCCTATGGCTACACCTTC. Translating gives CASSQSTGLVSYGYTF.

A single count supports this clone. The chain carries TRBV30 and TRBJ2-5; 9 bases match TRBD1. Germline-derived CDR1 and CDR2 are GTSNPN and SVGIG (reference sequence). This CDR3 has 14 residues. V gave up 1 base and J gave up 5 bases; unmatched junction bases: 5. The CDR3 DNA follows: TGTGCCTGGAGTGCCCGGGACAGGGCGGAGACCCAGTACTTC. Translated: CAWSARDRAETQYF.

V and J are TRBV2 and TRBJ2-3; maybe TRBD2 (5 bases). CDR1 and CDR2 from the germline V gene are SNHLY and FYNNEI. The V gene lost 3 bases and the J gene lost 5 bases, with 9 bases spanning the gap. The CDR3 spans 13 residues. The CDR3 is CASSDRTGDTQYF. CDR3 bases: TGTGCCAGCAGTGACAGGACTGGAGATACGCAGTATTTT.

J is TRBJ2-7 and V is TRBV10-3, with 8 nucleotides matching TRBD1. Germline V CDR1 and CDR2: ENHRY, SYGVKD. CDR3 length equals 16 residues. After removal of 10 bases from V and 3 bases from J, the junction contained 17 bases not matched to a gene. The CDR3 region has the DNA TGTGCCACCACAGGGGGTCTCCTGTCACAGGGCTACGAGCAGTACTTC. This codes for CATTGGLLSQGYEQYF.